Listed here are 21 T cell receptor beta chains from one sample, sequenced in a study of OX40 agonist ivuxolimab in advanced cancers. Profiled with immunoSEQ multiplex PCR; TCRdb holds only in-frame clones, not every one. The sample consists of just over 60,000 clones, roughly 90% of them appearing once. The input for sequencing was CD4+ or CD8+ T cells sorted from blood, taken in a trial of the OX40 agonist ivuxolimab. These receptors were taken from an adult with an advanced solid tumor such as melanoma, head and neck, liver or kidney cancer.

Here the CDR3 reads CATSDIGAGVNEQFF. CDR3 nucleotides: TGTGCCACCAGCGACATCGGAGCGGGAGTCAATGAGCAGTTCTTC. The V gene is TRBV15, the J gene TRBJ2-1, with TRBD2 matching over 8 bases. Trimming at V came to 5 bases and at J to 6 bases, leaving 9 bases not matched to a gene. Germline-derived CDR1 and CDR2 are LNHNV and YYDKDF (reference sequence). CDR3 length: 15 residues.

CDR3 sequence reads: CASSMRSGDEQFF. The CDR3 nucleotides are TGTGCCAGCAGCATGCGGTCGGGGGATGAGCAGTTCTTC. V usage is TRBV7-6 and J usage is TRBJ2-1; D is possibly TRBD2 (6 bases). Germline V gene sequence: CDR1 SGHVS, CDR2 FNYEAQ. This CDR3 is built from 13 residues. V was pared by 5 bases and J by 8 bases, with 13 bases between.

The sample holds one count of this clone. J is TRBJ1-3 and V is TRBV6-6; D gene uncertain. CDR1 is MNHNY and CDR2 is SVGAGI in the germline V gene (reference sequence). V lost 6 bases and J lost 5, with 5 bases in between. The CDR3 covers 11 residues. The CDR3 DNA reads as TGTGCCAGCAGGGACCGAAACACCATATATTTT. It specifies CASRDRNTIYF.

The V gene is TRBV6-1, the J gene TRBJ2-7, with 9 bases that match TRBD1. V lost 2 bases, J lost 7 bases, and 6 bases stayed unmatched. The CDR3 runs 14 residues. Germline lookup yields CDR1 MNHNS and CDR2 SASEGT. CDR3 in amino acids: CASSETWTGAEQYF. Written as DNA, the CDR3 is TGTGCCAGCAGTGAAACGTGGACAGGGGCAGAGCAGTACTTC.

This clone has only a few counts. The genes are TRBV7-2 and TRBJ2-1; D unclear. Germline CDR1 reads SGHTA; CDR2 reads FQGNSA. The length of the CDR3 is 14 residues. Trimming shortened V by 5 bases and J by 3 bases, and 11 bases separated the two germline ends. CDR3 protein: CASSPTPGYNEQFF. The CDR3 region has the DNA TGTGCCAGCAGCCCGACCCCTGGCTACAATGAGCAGTTCTTC.

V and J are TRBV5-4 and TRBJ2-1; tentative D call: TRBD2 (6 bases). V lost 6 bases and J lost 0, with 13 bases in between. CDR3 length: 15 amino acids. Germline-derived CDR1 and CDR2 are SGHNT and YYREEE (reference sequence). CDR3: CASNLGGVSYNEQFF. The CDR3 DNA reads TGTGCCAGCAACCTCGGGGGTGTCTCCTACAATGAGCAGTTCTTC.

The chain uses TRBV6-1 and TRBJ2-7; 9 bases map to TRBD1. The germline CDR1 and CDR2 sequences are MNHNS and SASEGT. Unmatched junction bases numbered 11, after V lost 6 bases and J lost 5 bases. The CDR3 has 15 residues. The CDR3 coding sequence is TGTGCCAGCAGCCCAACCCGGGACAGGGACCACGAGCAGTACTTC. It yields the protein CASSPTRDRDHEQYF.

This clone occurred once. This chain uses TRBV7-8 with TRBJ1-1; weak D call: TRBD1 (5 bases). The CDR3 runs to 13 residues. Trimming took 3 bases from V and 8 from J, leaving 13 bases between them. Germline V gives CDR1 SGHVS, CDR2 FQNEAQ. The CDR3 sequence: CASSFGGSFEAFF. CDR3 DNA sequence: TGTGCCAGCAGCTTCGGGGGATCGTTCGAAGCTTTCTTT. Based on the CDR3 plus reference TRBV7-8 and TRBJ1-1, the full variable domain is GAGVSQSPRYKVAKRGQDVALRCDPISGHVSLFWYQQALGQGPEFLTYFQNEAQLDKSGLPSDRFFAERPEGSVSTLKIQRTQQEDSAVYLCASSFGGSFEAFFGQGTRLTVV.

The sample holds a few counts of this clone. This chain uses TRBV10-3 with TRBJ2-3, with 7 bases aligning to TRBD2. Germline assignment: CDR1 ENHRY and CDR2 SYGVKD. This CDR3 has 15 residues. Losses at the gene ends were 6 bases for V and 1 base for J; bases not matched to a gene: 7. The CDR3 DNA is TGTGCCATCAGCCTGGGACGGGGGGGCACAGATACGCAGTATTTT. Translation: CAISLGRGGTDTQYF.

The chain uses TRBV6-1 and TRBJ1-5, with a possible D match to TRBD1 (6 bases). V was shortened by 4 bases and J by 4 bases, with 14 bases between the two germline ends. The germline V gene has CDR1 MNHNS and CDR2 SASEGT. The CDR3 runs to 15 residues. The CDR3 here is CASSAVAGQNQPQHF. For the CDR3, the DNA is TGTGCCAGCAGTGCGGTCGCCGGACAGAATCAGCCCCAGCATTTT.

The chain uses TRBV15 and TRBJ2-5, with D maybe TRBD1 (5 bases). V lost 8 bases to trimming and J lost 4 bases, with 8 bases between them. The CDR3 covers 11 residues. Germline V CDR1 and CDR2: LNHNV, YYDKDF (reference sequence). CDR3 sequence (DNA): TGTGCCACCCAGGGAACAGAGACCCAGTACTTC. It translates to CATQGTETQYF.

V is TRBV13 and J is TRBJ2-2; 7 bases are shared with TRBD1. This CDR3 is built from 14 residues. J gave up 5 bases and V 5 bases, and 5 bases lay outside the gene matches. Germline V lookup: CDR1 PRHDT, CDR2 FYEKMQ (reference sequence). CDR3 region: CASSPQGRTGELFF. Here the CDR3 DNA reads TGTGCCAGCAGCCCACAGGGGAGAACCGGGGAGCTGTTTTTT.

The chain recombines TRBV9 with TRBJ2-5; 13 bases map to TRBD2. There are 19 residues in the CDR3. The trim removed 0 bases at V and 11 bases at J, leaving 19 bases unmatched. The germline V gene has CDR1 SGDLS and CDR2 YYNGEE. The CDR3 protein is CASSVDVGGSPGLAGRQYF. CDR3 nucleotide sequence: TGTGCCAGCAGCGTAGACGTAGGTGGATCACCGGGACTAGCGGGGAGGCAGTACTTC.

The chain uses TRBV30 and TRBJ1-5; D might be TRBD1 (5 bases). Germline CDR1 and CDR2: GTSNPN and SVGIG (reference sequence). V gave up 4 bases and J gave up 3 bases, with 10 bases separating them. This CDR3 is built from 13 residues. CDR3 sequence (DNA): TGTGCCTGGAATCAGGGAGACAATCAGCCCCAGCATTTT. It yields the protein CAWNQGDNQPQHF.

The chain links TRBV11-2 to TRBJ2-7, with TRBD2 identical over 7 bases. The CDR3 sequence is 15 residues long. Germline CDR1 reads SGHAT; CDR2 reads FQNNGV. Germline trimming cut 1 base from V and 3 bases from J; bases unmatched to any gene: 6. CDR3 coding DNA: TGTGCCAGCAGCTTAGGACCGGGACTAATCTACGAGCAGTACTTC. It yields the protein CASSLGPGLIYEQYF.

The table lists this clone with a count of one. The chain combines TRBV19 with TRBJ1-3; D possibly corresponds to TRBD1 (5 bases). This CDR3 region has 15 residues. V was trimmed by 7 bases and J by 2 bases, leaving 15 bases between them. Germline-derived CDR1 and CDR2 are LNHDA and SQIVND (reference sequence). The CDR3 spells CASKGREGAGNTIYF. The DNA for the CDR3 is TGTGCCAGTAAAGGGAGGGAAGGGGCTGGAAACACCATATATTTT.

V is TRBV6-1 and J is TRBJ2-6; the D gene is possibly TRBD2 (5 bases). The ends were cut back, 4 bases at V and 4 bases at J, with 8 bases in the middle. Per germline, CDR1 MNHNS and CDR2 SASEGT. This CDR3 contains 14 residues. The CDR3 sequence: CASSAGSGANVLTF. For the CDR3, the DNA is TGTGCCAGCAGTGCGGGGTCCGGGGCCAACGTCCTGACTTTC.

This chain's CDR3 is CASSLGGGATYEQYF. The CDR3 DNA reads TGTGCCAGCAGCTTGGGCGGAGGCGCCACCTACGAGCAGTACTTC. The chain recombines TRBV5-4 with TRBJ2-7; possibly TRBD2 for D (5 bases). CDR3 size: 15 residues. Trimming stripped 0 bases from V and 2 bases from J, with 12 bases between. CDR1 is SGHNT and CDR2 is YYREEE in the germline V gene (reference sequence).

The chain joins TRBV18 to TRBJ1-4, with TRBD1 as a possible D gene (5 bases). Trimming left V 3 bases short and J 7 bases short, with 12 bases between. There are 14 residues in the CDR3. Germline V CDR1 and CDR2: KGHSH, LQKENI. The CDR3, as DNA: TGTGCCAGCTCACCTGACAGTGCTGGTGAAAAACTGTTTTTT. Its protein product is CASSPDSAGEKLFF. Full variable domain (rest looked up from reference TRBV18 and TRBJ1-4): NAGVMQNPRHLVRRRGQEARLRCSPMKGHSHVYWYRQLPEEGLKFMVYLQKENIIDESGMPKERFSAEFPKEGPSILRIQQVVRGDSAAYFCASSPDSAGEKLFFGSGTQLSVL.

The DNA for the CDR3 is TGTGCCAGCAGTTACTCTAGAAACGGCGACTACGAGCAGTACTTC. Translation: CASSYSRNGDYEQYF. The chain has TRBV6-5 and TRBJ2-7; D unresolved. V dropped 0 bases and J dropped 3 bases, with 12 bases sitting between them. The CDR3 totals 15 residues. Germline V gene data show CDR1 as MNHEY and CDR2 as SVGAGI.

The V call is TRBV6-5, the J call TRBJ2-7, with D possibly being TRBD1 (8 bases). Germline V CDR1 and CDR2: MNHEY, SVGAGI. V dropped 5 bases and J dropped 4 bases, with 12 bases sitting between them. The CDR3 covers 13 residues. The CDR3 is CASSQQGGYEQYF. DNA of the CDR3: TGTGCCAGCAGTCAACAGGGGGGGTACGAGCAGTACTTC.